This T cell receptor beta chain was retrieved from a study of blood T cells in healthy people across ages. Whole-study results and caveats: Possibly confounding the expanded clonotype changes was the fact that donor CMV status was unknown. Older individuals had lower TCR beta diversity per million T cells (the decline was roughly linear).

The length of the CDR3 is 15 residues. The germline CDR1 and CDR2 sequences are SQVTM and ANQGSEA. With 4 bases clipped from V and 6 bases from J, the junction kept 10 bases outside the gene matches. A sample-barcoded 5' primer and a J-beta primer mix were used in a second PCR of about 6 to 11 cycles. TCRdb used MiXCR to reprocess the 5' RACE reads, holding one entry per CDR3 protein. The data show about 1.4 million distinct CDR3 sequences, 59% seen once. Peripheral blood from each donor was collected in a volume of approximately 10 milliliters. Total RNA extracted from each sample amounted to at least 5 micrograms. As concerns this clonotype: Antigen: not known.

The clonotype originates from a man between 18 and 29 years old in good health. Sequenced sample: blood. The rearrangement links TRBV29-1 to TRBJ2-3; 10 bases are shared with TRBD2. The CDR3 spells CSVARTSGAVDTQYF. The CDR3 nucleotides are TGCAGCGTTGCTCGGACTAGCGGTGCAGTCGATACGCAGTATTTT.